Each of the 19 T cell receptor beta chains below was sequenced from the same sample in a study of identical twins. Using its own MiXCR run on the 5' RACE reads, TCRdb lists one record per CDR3 protein. Of 1.5 million or so distinct CDR3 sequences listed, under 35% were seen once; the top ten hold approximately 0.29%. Sequencing was carried out using cord blood. Receptors were obtained from a newborn girl in good health.

This clonotype was counted a few times. The V and J genes are TRBV28 and TRBJ2-2, with D perhaps matching TRBD1 (6 bases). CDR1 MDHEN and CDR2 SYDVKM come from the germline V gene. The CDR3 loop spans 16 amino acids. Trimming took 6 bases from V and 4 from J, leaving 18 bases between them. CDR3 residues: CASSRKLQGRTGELFF. The DNA of the CDR3 is TGTGCCAGCAGCCGAAAGTTACAGGGCCGCACCGGGGAGCTGTTTTTT.

This clonotype was seen just once. J is TRBJ2-1 and V is TRBV5-1, with a tentative D call TRBD2 (6 bases). This CDR3 spans 15 amino acids. Trimming removed 0 bases from V and 9 bases from J, with 16 bases in between. Germline assignment: CDR1 SGHRS and CDR2 YFSETQ. The CDR3 here is CASSLEPVGGTEQFF. The CDR3 nucleotides read TGCGCCAGCAGCTTGGAACCAGTGGGAGGAACTGAGCAGTTCTTC.

V gene TRBV7-2 combines with J gene TRBJ2-7; D remains unclear. Germline CDR1 SGHTA, CDR2 FQGNSA. V lost 5 bases and J 3 bases, leaving 14 bases between the germline ends. The CDR3 totals 14 residues. The CDR3 protein is CASSVSWLYYEQYF. In nucleotides, the CDR3 is TGTGCCAGCAGCGTTAGCTGGCTATACTACGAGCAGTACTTC.

This clonotype was seen ten or more times. The chain has TRBV7-2 and TRBJ2-1, with 7 bases matching TRBD2. V shed 2 bases, J shed 6 bases, and the junction held 7 bases outside the gene matches. CDR1 is SGHTA, CDR2 FQGNSA, per germline. This CDR3 is 15 amino acids long. The CDR3 region has the DNA TGTGCCAGCAGCTTAAGCGGGGCATTTTCCAATGAGCAGTTCTTC. Protein: CASSLSGAFSNEQFF.

V is TRBV7-2 and J is TRBJ2-2; 7 bases align to TRBD2. The CDR3 covers 14 residues. The J segment lost 5 bases and the V segment lost 4 bases, leaving 4 bases of the junction unmatched. Germline V gene data show CDR1 as SGHTA and CDR2 as FQGNSA. The CDR3, as DNA: TGTGCCAGCAGCTCATTTAGCGGGACCGGGGAGCTGTTTTTT. Encoded protein: CASSSFSGTGELFF.

As concerns this clonotype: Since a much larger clone is just one base distant, this may be a read error. The chain recombines TRBV29-1 with TRBJ2-3, with 11 bases lining up with TRBD2. V shed 7 bases and J 2 bases; nucleotides not matched to a gene: 8. This CDR3 is 15 amino acids long. The germline V gene has CDR1 SQVTM and CDR2 ANQGSEA. CDR3 coding DNA: TGCAGCGCGGGGACTAGCGGAAGTCCCACAGATACGCAGTATTTT. Amino acid sequence: CSAGTSGSPTDTQYF.

The J gene is TRBJ2-1, the V gene TRBV2; no reliable D call. CDR3 size: 15 residues. Germline values: CDR1 SNHLY, CDR2 FYNNEI. Trimming cost V 0 bases and J 9 bases, with 15 bases left between them. Written as DNA, the CDR3 is TGTGCCAGCAGTGAAGCGCTTCAGTTAGTCAGTGAGCAGTTCTTC. Translation gives CASSEALQLVSEQFF. The full variable domain, in which reference TRBV2 and TRBJ2-1 provide the parts outside the CDR3, is EPEVTQTPSHQVTQMGQEVILRCVPISNHLYFYWYRQILGQKVEFLVSFYNNEISEKSEIFDDQFSVERPDGSNFTLKIRSTKLEDSAMYFCASSEALQLVSEQFFGPGTRLTVL.

As concerns this clonotype: An end of the junction does not agree with germline; a read error may underlie this. The chain joins TRBV6-5 to TRBJ2-6, with D possibly matching TRBD1 (5 bases). The CDR3 has 15 amino acids. Germline V gene sequence: CDR1 MNHEY, CDR2 SVGAGI. The CDR3 sequence is CANSYHRSGANVLTF. CDR3 in DNA: TGTGCCAACAGTTACCACAGGTCTGGGGCCAACGTCCTGACTTTC.

The chain joins TRBV3-1 to TRBJ2-5; 8 bases map to TRBD2. TRBJ2-7 matches the DNA end more closely, so the J call is doubtful. Looked up from germline, CDR1 is LGHDT and CDR2 is YNNKEL (reference sequence). The CDR3 contains 15 residues. CDR3 sequence reads: CASSQQGLGDYEQYF. DNA for the CDR3: TGTGCCAGCAGCCAACAGGGACTAGGGGACTACGAGCAGTACTTC.

This clonotype was recorded once. This chain uses TRBV19 with TRBJ1-2, with D maybe TRBD1 (6 bases). The V end lost 3 bases, the J end lost 8 bases, and 16 bases lay between the germline ends. The CDR3 covers 14 residues. The germline V gene encodes CDR1 LNHDA and CDR2 SQIVND (reference sequence). The CDR3, as DNA: TGTGCCAGTAGTATTTCCGGGGGCGCGCGAGGCTACACCTTC. Translation: CASSISGGARGYTF.

This clonotype was picked up a small number of times. Germline and junction disagree at one end, which may indicate a read error. The genes are TRBV4-2 and TRBJ2-2; TRBD1 agrees at 8 bases. Germline CDR1 reads LGHNA; CDR2 reads YNFKEQ. This CDR3 has 16 residues. In DNA form, the CDR3 reads TGTGCCAGCAGCGAAGAACAGGGGGCGAACACCGGGGAGCTGTTTTTT. It yields the protein CASSEEQGANTGELFF.

CDR3 bases: TGCAGCGTCCAACGGACGGTCATGAACACTGAAGCTTTCTTT. Translated: CSVQRTVMNTEAFF. This sequence joins TRBV29-1 and TRBJ1-1; D gene uncertain. Deletions cut 6 bases from V and 0 bases from J, with 14 bases between. The CDR3 length is 14 residues. Germline loops: CDR1 SQVTM, CDR2 ANQGSEA.

This clonotype was counted only a few times. This sequence joins TRBV27 and TRBJ2-1; 7 nucleotides align to TRBD2. TRBJ2-7 explains the end of the DNA better; the J call may be wrong. The CDR3 is made up of 17 amino acids. Germline V gene lookup returns CDR1 MNHEY and CDR2 SMNVEV (reference sequence). CDR3 nucleotides: TGTGCCAGCAGTTTTCTGTATACGGGGAGGGTGTACAATGAGCAGTACTTC. This translates into CASSFLYTGRVYNEQYF.

This clonotype appeared a few times. The rearrangement uses TRBV5-1 and TRBJ2-1; D is possibly TRBD1 (5 bases). Germline CDR1 reads SGHRS; CDR2 reads YFSETQ. V was shortened by 3 bases and J by 10 bases, with 20 bases between the two germline ends. CDR3 length: 15 residues. The CDR3 is CASSSDGYPGSEQFF. CDR3 nucleotides: TGCGCCAGCAGCTCGGATGGCTACCCAGGGTCGGAGCAGTTCTTC.

This rearrangement joins TRBV2 to TRBJ2-7; the match to TRBD2 covers 9 bases. Germline-derived CDR1 and CDR2 are SNHLY and FYNNEI. Losses at the gene ends were 9 bases for V and 1 base for J; bases not matched to a gene: 7. This CDR3 comprises 14 residues. The CDR3 loop is CASVAGGLSYEQYF. CDR3 nucleotides: TGTGCCAGTGTTGCGGGAGGGCTTTCCTACGAGCAGTACTTC.

The gene calls are TRBV4-2 and TRBJ1-6, with D hard to call. The CDR3 length is 16 residues. In germline, CDR1 is LGHNA, CDR2 YNFKEQ. Trimming removed 1 base at V and 7 bases at J, with 14 bases between. The CDR3 nucleotides are TGTGCCAGCAGCCAAGTGGTAGGGATGGGGAATTCACCCCTCCACTTT. Translated: CASSQVVGMGNSPLHF.

This clonotype was counted between two and nine times. The chain uses TRBV12-3 or TRBV12-4 and TRBJ2-3, with TRBD1 as a possible D gene (7 bases). The V gene lost 2 bases and the J gene lost 4 bases, with 13 bases spanning the gap. CDR3 size: 15 residues. The CDR3 DNA follows: TGTGCCAGCAGTTTACAGGGGGGTACTTCAGATACGCAGTATTTT. It encodes CASSLQGGTSDTQYF.

The chain uses TRBV20-1 and TRBJ2-1; 11 nucleotides align to TRBD2. Trimming at V came to 5 bases and at J to 5 bases, leaving 5 bases not matched to a gene. This CDR3 has 14 residues. Germline assignment: CDR1 DFQATT and CDR2 SNEGSKA (reference sequence). The DNA of the CDR3 is TGCAGTGCTGTACTAGCGGGGGTGCACAATGAGCAGTTCTTC. Translating gives CSAVLAGVHNEQFF.

This clonotype has only a few counts. V usage is TRBV5-1 and J usage is TRBJ1-1; 8 nucleotides match TRBD1. V lost 2 bases, J lost 1 base, and 4 bases stayed unmatched. The length of the CDR3 is 15 residues. The V gene's germline CDR1 is SGHRS and CDR2 YFSETQ. The CDR3 sequence is CASSLTGGPNTEAFF. The CDR3 DNA reads as TGCGCCAGCAGCTTAACAGGGGGGCCGAACACTGAAGCTTTCTTT.